Below, one T cell receptor (beta chain) is given with its context. The antigen is unknown. The source of the sample is a study of T cells and Merkel cell carcinoma outcomes. The CDR3 has 16 residues. Looked up from germline, CDR1 is SEHNR and CDR2 is FQNEAQ (reference sequence). The V segment lost 6 bases and the J segment 2 bases; nucleotides outside the gene matches: 3. Whole-study results and caveats: In Merkel cell carcinoma, repertoire and T-cell density reportedly predicted outcomes.

Clones were read by immunoSEQ multiplex PCR, and TCRdb kept only the in-frame ones, dropping some. The table shows about 15,000 clones, with roughly 79% occurring only once. The specimen sequenced was tumor tissue from Merkel cell carcinoma. The clonotype originates from a human donor with Merkel cell carcinoma. The J gene is TRBJ2-1, the V gene TRBV7-9; TRBD2 aligns across 14 bases. The CDR3 DNA reads as TGTGCCAGCAGGGGACTAGCGGGAGCCCCCTACAATGAGCAGTTCTTC. This sequence encodes CASRGLAGAPYNEQFF.